The next 28 T cell receptor beta chains were all read from a single sample in a study of a mutant IDH1 vaccine in newly diagnosed glioma. The protocol was immunoSEQ multiplex PCR, while the TCRdb copy is restricted to in-frame clones and leaves out a portion. The sample includes over 55,000 clones, around 88% of them seen just once. Time point noted: baseline, week 1 (first vaccination visit). Treatment described: pre-vaccination baseline after standard-of-care therapy. The starting material was peripheral blood mononuclear cells (PBMCs), obtained from a glioma patient treated with radiotherapy, temozolomide or both. The receptors derive from a woman aged 18-29 years with glioma. Some clones in this sample may be carry-over from other donors' samples.

This chain links TRBV5-1 with TRBJ2-7, with TRBD1 matching over 9 bases. V trimming: 0 bases; J trimming: 0 bases; junction bases outside the gene matches: 7. CDR3 length: 17 amino acids. From germline, CDR1 is SGHRS and CDR2 YFSETQ. CDR3 in amino acids: CASSLERTGDSSYEQYF. The DNA for the CDR3 is TGCGCCAGCAGCTTGGAAAGGACAGGGGACTCCTCCTACGAGCAGTACTTC.

This chain uses TRBV4-3 with TRBJ2-5; D gene unclear. Trimming took 0 bases from V and 2 from J, leaving 10 bases between them. The CDR3 sequence is 15 residues long. Germline loops: CDR1 LGHNA, CDR2 YSLEER. CDR3 loop: CASSQEVTFQETQYF. The CDR3 region has the DNA TGCGCCAGCAGCCAAGAGGTCACGTTTCAAGAGACCCAGTACTTC.

This clone came up once. DNA of the CDR3: TGTGCCAGCAGCCCCCGACTAGCGGCTTATGACGAGCAGTACTTC. Protein: CASSPRLAAYDEQYF. The rearrangement links TRBV14 to TRBJ2-7; 9 nucleotides match TRBD2. Unmatched junction bases numbered 9, after V lost 4 bases and J lost 5 bases. The germline gives CDR1 SGHDN, CDR2 FVKESK. The CDR3 is made up of 15 amino acids.

The rearrangement joins TRBV6-5 to TRBJ1-4, with a tentative D call TRBD1 (5 bases). The CDR3 consists of 16 residues. Trimming shortened V by 0 bases and J by 7 bases, and 15 bases separated the two germline ends. Looked up from germline, CDR1 is MNHEY and CDR2 is SVGAGI. This CDR3 reads CASSYSNRPGSEKLFF. The DNA for the CDR3 is TGTGCCAGCAGTTACTCGAACAGGCCAGGGAGTGAAAAACTGTTTTTT.

This chain connects TRBV5-4 to TRBJ2-3; D is unclear. Per the germline V gene, CDR1 is SGHNT and CDR2 is YYREEE (reference sequence). The V end lost 0 bases, the J end lost 0 bases, and 2 bases lay between the germline ends. This CDR3 is 13 amino acids long. CDR3 amino acids: CASSLDSTDTQYF. CDR3 nucleotides: TGTGCCAGCAGCTTGGACAGCACAGATACGCAGTATTTT.

The rearrangement uses TRBV5-1 and TRBJ1-1, with 7 bases matching TRBD1. The CDR3 covers 14 residues. With 4 bases clipped from V and 6 bases from J, the junction kept 9 bases outside the gene matches. CDR1 is SGHRS and CDR2 is YFSETQ in the germline V gene. In DNA, the CDR3 is TGCGCCAGCAGCCCGACAGGGATCGTCGCTGAAGCTTTCTTT. Protein sequence: CASSPTGIVAEAFF.

The V call is TRBV18, the J call TRBJ1-3; D unclear. CDR3 size: 15 residues. Germline lookup yields CDR1 KGHSH and CDR2 LQKENI. The V and J ends lost 6 bases and 2 bases respectively, with 14 bases between them. In DNA form, the CDR3 reads TGTGCCAGCTCCAAAGTGAAGGAAACTGGAAACACCATATATTTT. This encodes CASSKVKETGNTIYF.

The rearrangement links TRBV9 to TRBJ2-5; D might be TRBD1 (5 bases). The length of the CDR3 is 14 residues. The germline V and J ends were trimmed by 0 bases and 4 bases, with 10 bases remaining between them. Germline V gene sequence: CDR1 SGDLS, CDR2 YYNGEE. This CDR3 reads CASSVVGQGETQYF. CDR3 bases: TGTGCCAGCAGCGTAGTAGGGCAGGGAGAGACCCAGTACTTC.

The chain uses TRBV13 and TRBJ1-6; D is uncertain. The V and J ends lost 1 base and 9 bases respectively, with 10 bases between them. CDR3 size: 14 residues. Germline-derived CDR1 and CDR2 are PRHDT and FYEKMQ (reference sequence). CDR3 in amino acids: CASSLAAASSPLHF. Here the CDR3 DNA reads TGTGCCAGCAGCTTAGCGGCAGCCTCTTCACCCCTCCACTTT.

This chain joins TRBV5-6 and TRBJ2-3; 8 bases are shared with TRBD2. The CDR3 is made up of 15 amino acids. Trimming cost V 0 bases and J 2 bases; bases outside gene matches: 2. CDR1 is SGHDT and CDR2 is YYEEEE in the germline V gene. In DNA form, the CDR3 reads TGTGCCAGCAGCTTGGGGACTAGCTACACAGATACGCAGTATTTT. It specifies CASSLGTSYTDTQYF.

V usage is TRBV7-2 and J usage is TRBJ1-1; D may be TRBD1 (5 bases). Per the germline V gene, CDR1 is SGHTA and CDR2 is FQGNSA. CDR3 size: 16 residues. The V gene lost 1 base and the J gene lost 4 bases, with 16 bases spanning the gap. CDR3 residues: CASSLVSGKGITEAFF. The DNA for the CDR3 is TGTGCCAGCAGCTTAGTGTCAGGGAAAGGGATCACTGAAGCTTTCTTT.

The J gene is TRBJ2-1, the V gene TRBV5-1; TRBD2 aligns across 13 bases. Germline V CDR1 and CDR2: SGHRS, YFSETQ. The CDR3 contains 15 residues. J lost 10 bases, V lost 2 bases, and 6 bases had no gene match. For the CDR3, the DNA is TGCGCCAGCAGCTTACTAGCGGGAGGGCCCGGAGAGCAGTTCTTC. Its translation is CASSLLAGGPGEQFF. The whole variable domain, remainder taken from reference TRBV5-1 and TRBJ2-1, is KAGVTQTPRYLIKTRGQQVTLSCSPISGHRSVSWYQQTPGQGLQFLFEYFSETQRNKGNFPGRFSGRQFSNSRSEMNVSTLELGDSALYLCASSLLAGGPGEQFFGPGTRLTVL.

This chain uses TRBV5-1 with TRBJ2-3; the D is unclear. The CDR3 covers 15 residues. Trimming pared 2 bases from V and 2 bases from J, leaving 12 bases between. Germline V gene lookup returns CDR1 SGHRS and CDR2 YFSETQ. The CDR3 nucleotides read TGCGCCAGCAGCTTAATACGGCAGGACACAGATACGCAGTATTTT. Translated, it gives CASSLIRQDTDTQYF.

This chain joins TRBV5-1 and TRBJ2-2, with D possibly TRBD2 on 6 matching bases. This CDR3 spans 14 amino acids. Trimming took 2 bases from V and 4 from J, leaving 9 bases between them. The V gene's germline CDR1 is SGHRS and CDR2 YFSETQ. CDR3 residues: CASSFGGATGELFF. The DNA for the CDR3 is TGCGCCAGCAGCTTCGGCGGGGCCACCGGGGAGCTGTTTTTT.

This clone was seen a few times. V is TRBV2 and J is TRBJ2-7, with D possibly matching TRBD1 (5 bases). This CDR3 is built from 12 residues. Germline CDR1 reads SNHLY; CDR2 reads FYNNEI. Trimming cost V 11 bases and J 0 bases, with 11 bases left between them. CDR3 amino acids: CAGQGGSYEQYF. The CDR3 bases are TGTGCCGGTCAGGGCGGCTCCTACGAGCAGTACTTC.

The chain is built from TRBV9 and TRBJ2-2; 8 bases are shared with TRBD2. The germline V gene encodes CDR1 SGDLS and CDR2 YYNGEE. The length of the CDR3 is 20 residues. After removal of 0 bases from V and 7 bases from J, the junction contained 20 bases not matched to a gene. The chain's CDR3 is CASSVARKPLAGDSGGELFF. CDR3 in DNA: TGTGCCAGCAGCGTAGCCCGGAAACCCCTAGCGGGCGACAGTGGCGGGGAGCTGTTTTTT.

V gene TRBV11-3 combines with J gene TRBJ2-7, with 7 nucleotides matching TRBD2. This CDR3 comprises 14 residues. V was pared by 2 bases and J by 7 bases, with 8 bases of the junction left unmatched. Germline CDR1 SGHNT, CDR2 YENEEA. In DNA form, the CDR3 reads TGTGCCAGCAGCTTAAAGCGGGGATCGGGGGAGCAGTACTTC. The encoded protein is CASSLKRGSGEQYF.

The chain recombines TRBV5-1 with TRBJ1-1; D remains unclear. The V gene lost 2 bases and the J gene lost 1 base, with 9 bases spanning the gap. Germline CDR1 and CDR2: SGHRS and YFSETQ. CDR3 length: 14 amino acids. The CDR3 spells CASSFGRQNTEAFF. The CDR3 DNA is TGCGCCAGCAGCTTCGGACGGCAGAACACTGAAGCTTTCTTT.

This chain uses TRBV29-1 with TRBJ2-7, with D tentatively TRBD1 (6 bases). Trimming cost V 4 bases and J 3 bases, with 7 bases left between them. CDR1 SQVTM and CDR2 ANQGSEA come from the germline V gene. This CDR3 is built from 11 residues. The CDR3 protein is CSVARGYEQYF. CDR3 coding DNA: TGCAGCGTTGCCAGGGGCTACGAGCAGTACTTC.

This chain uses TRBV29-1 with TRBJ2-1; possibly TRBD1 for D (6 bases). V was clipped by 6 bases and J by 8 bases, with 17 bases between them. Germline values: CDR1 SQVTM, CDR2 ANQGSEA. The CDR3 runs 13 residues. The CDR3 nucleotides are TGCAGCGTGGGGGCCAGGGCTAAGGATGAGCAGTTCTTC. Translated: CSVGARAKDEQFF.

The chain recombines TRBV4-3 with TRBJ1-2, with a weak D call TRBD1 (5 bases). This CDR3 has 16 amino acids. The V gene's germline CDR1 is LGHNA and CDR2 YSLEER. V lost 0 bases to trimming and J lost 0 bases, with 11 bases between them. CDR3: CASSQDQGRPNYGYTF. CDR3 in DNA: TGCGCCAGCAGCCAAGATCAGGGCCGACCTAACTATGGCTACACCTTC.

The gene calls are TRBV30 and TRBJ2-2; 7 bases fit TRBD2. Germline CDR1 is GTSNPN and CDR2 is SVGIG (reference sequence). This CDR3 has 15 amino acids. Trimming cost V 0 bases and J 3 bases; bases outside gene matches: 4. The CDR3 nucleotides are TGTGCCTGGAGTGTACGGGGGGTACACACCGGGGAGCTGTTTTTT. Encoded protein: CAWSVRGVHTGELFF.

The J gene is TRBJ2-2, the V gene TRBV4-2; 10 nucleotides agree with TRBD2. The CDR3 sequence is 16 residues long. Germline CDR1 LGHNA, CDR2 YNFKEQ. Trimming took 4 bases from V and 5 from J; bases not matched to a gene: 7. The CDR3 spells CASSPTSGAITGELFF. The CDR3 DNA reads as TGTGCCAGCAGCCCAACTAGCGGGGCGATTACCGGGGAGCTGTTTTTT.

The chain joins TRBV6-5 to TRBJ1-2, with 7 bases aligning to TRBD1. CDR3 length: 13 amino acids. Germline V gene sequence: CDR1 MNHEY, CDR2 SVGAGI. Trimming took 5 bases from V and 4 from J; bases not matched to a gene: 4. This CDR3 reads CASSPSGGYGYTF. The CDR3 nucleotides read TGTGCCAGCAGTCCCTCAGGGGGCTATGGCTACACCTTC.

The gene calls are TRBV5-8 and TRBJ1-2, with TRBD1 matching over 7 bases. This CDR3 region has 14 residues. Trimming took 4 bases from V and 4 from J; bases not matched to a gene: 7. Germline V gives CDR1 SGHTS, CDR2 YDEGEE. CDR3 region: CASSGRQGSYGYTF. CDR3 nucleotide sequence: TGTGCCAGCAGCGGGAGACAGGGTAGCTATGGCTACACCTTC.

This clone was picked up a small number of times. The rearrangement joins TRBV30 to TRBJ1-1; no clear D gene. This CDR3 is 13 amino acids long. The germline V gene has CDR1 GTSNPN and CDR2 SVGIG (reference sequence). The V and J ends lost 3 bases and 7 bases respectively, with 15 bases between them. Written as DNA, the CDR3 is TGTGCCTGGAGCCCGGCAGGCTTAGTTGAAGCTTTCTTT. Protein product: CAWSPAGLVEAFF.

This chain links TRBV6-5 with TRBJ1-6; the match to TRBD1 covers 7 bases. V lost 5 bases and J lost 5; bases outside the gene matches: 3. This CDR3 contains 14 residues. Germline-derived CDR1 and CDR2 are MNHEY and SVGAGI. In DNA form, the CDR3 reads TGTGCCAGCAGTAATCAGGGGGATAATTCACCCCTCCACTTT. Translation gives CASSNQGDNSPLHF.

The CDR3 DNA reads as TGTGCCAGCAGCGCCGGGACAGCGGGGGGCAATCAGCCCCAGCATTTT. This sequence encodes CASSAGTAGGNQPQHF. The V and J genes are TRBV5-8 and TRBJ1-5, with 7 bases matching TRBD1. J was trimmed by 2 bases and V by 4 bases; bases with no gene match: 9. The CDR3 runs 16 residues. In germline, CDR1 is SGHTS, CDR2 YDEGEE.